This entry lists 9 T cell receptor beta chains sequenced from one sample in a study of blood T cell repertoires in COVID-19. Data came from immunoSEQ multiplex PCR; TCRdb stores just in-frame clones and leaves some out. The repertoire holds hundreds of thousands of clones, about 80% seen once, with roughly 2.7% in the top ten. The sequenced sample consisted of peripheral blood. The source of these receptors is a woman aged 40 to 50 with active or convalescent COVID-19.

CDR3 DNA: TGTGCCAGCAGTGACTCCCTAGCGGGGGCCCCAGAGACCCAGTACTTC. Amino acid sequence: CASSDSLAGAPETQYF. The chain uses TRBV6-4 and TRBJ2-5, with 10 bases fitting TRBD2. Germline CDR1 MRHNA, CDR2 SNTAGT. V was pared by 0 bases and J by 4 bases, with 5 bases of the junction left unmatched. The CDR3 covers 16 residues.

This clone appeared a single time. The J gene is TRBJ2-2, the V gene TRBV4-1; 10 bases align to TRBD1. The ends lost 2 bases at V and 5 bases at J; junction bases unmatched: 2. The CDR3 loop spans 15 amino acids. From germline, CDR1 is MGHRA and CDR2 YSYEKL. The CDR3 coding sequence is TGCGCCAGCAGCCAACCGGACAGGGGGACCGGGGAGCTGTTTTTT. It specifies CASSQPDRGTGELFF.

The chain is built from TRBV2 and TRBJ1-3; 10 bases fit TRBD1. CDR1 is SNHLY, CDR2 FYNNEI, per germline. V gave up 6 bases and J gave up 1 base; unmatched junction bases: 0. The CDR3 is 14 residues long. For the CDR3, the DNA is TGTGCCAGCAGGGACAGGGGGTCTGGAAACACCATATATTTT. Protein sequence: CASRDRGSGNTIYF.

The chain uses TRBV2 and TRBJ2-7, with a possible D match to TRBD1 (6 bases). Trimming pared 4 bases from V and 3 bases from J, leaving 10 bases between. CDR1 SNHLY and CDR2 FYNNEI come from the germline V gene. The CDR3 runs to 13 residues. This CDR3 is CASSARQDYEQYF. The CDR3 DNA follows: TGTGCCAGCAGTGCGCGACAGGACTACGAGCAGTACTTC. The variable domain in full, completed from reference TRBV2 and TRBJ2-7, reads EPEVTQTPSHQVTQMGQEVILRCVPISNHLYFYWYRQILGQKVEFLVSFYNNEISEKSEIFDDQFSVERPDGSNFTLKIRSTKLEDSAMYFCASSARQDYEQYFGPGTRLTVT.

The V call is TRBV5-1, the J call TRBJ2-7, with a possible D match to TRBD1 (5 bases). The CDR3 extends over 15 amino acids. The V end was cut by 2 bases, the J end by 0 bases, with 12 bases between. Germline V CDR1 and CDR2: SGHRS, YFSETQ. This chain's CDR3 is CASSLGERNSYEQYF. The CDR3, as DNA: TGCGCCAGCAGCTTAGGGGAAAGAAACTCCTACGAGCAGTACTTC.

The genes are TRBV28 and TRBJ2-3; 9 nucleotides align to TRBD1. The CDR3 totals 17 residues. The junction had 10 bases not matched to a gene; V was cut back by 4 bases and J by 2 bases. Germline V gene data show CDR1 as MDHEN and CDR2 as SYDVKM. The CDR3 protein is CASSYLPGQGVTDTQYF. The DNA for the CDR3 is TGTGCCAGCAGTTATCTACCGGGACAGGGAGTCACAGATACGCAGTATTTT.

V is TRBV6-5 and J is TRBJ2-5; D is perhaps TRBD1 (5 bases). The CDR3 runs 13 residues. Deletions cut 6 bases from V and 1 base from J, with 9 bases between. Germline CDR1 reads MNHEY; CDR2 reads SVGAGI. The CDR3 DNA follows: TGTGCCAGCAGACTGGGGCTCCAAGAGACCCAGTACTTC. It is translated as CASRLGLQETQYF.

The table lists this clone with many counts. This rearrangement joins TRBV29-1 to TRBJ1-2; TRBD1 might be the D (6 bases). Trimming shortened V by 4 bases and J by 4 bases, and 10 bases separated the two germline ends. CDR3 length: 12 amino acids. Germline V CDR1 and CDR2: SQVTM, ANQGSEA. The CDR3 sequence: CSVVRDTYGYTF. CDR3 bases: TGCAGCGTTGTCAGGGACACCTATGGCTACACCTTC.

The V call is TRBV5-1, the J call TRBJ2-1; 16 nucleotides align to TRBD2. J gave up 7 bases and V 0 bases, and 1 base lay outside the gene matches. Germline V CDR1 and CDR2: SGHRS, YFSETQ. The CDR3 has 16 amino acids. CDR3 sequence: CASSLGGLAGGNEQFF. DNA of the CDR3: TGCGCCAGCAGCTTGGGGGGACTAGCGGGAGGGAATGAGCAGTTCTTC.